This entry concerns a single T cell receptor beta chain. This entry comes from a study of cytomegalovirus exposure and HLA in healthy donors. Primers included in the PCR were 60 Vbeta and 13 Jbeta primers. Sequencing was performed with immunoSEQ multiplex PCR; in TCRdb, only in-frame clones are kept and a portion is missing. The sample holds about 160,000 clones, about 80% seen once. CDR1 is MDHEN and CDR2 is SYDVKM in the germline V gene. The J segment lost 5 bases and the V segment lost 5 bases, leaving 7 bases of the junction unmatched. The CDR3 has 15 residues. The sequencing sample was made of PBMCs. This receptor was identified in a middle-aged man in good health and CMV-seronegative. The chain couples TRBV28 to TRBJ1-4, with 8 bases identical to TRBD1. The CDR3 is CASSQTGAANEKLFF. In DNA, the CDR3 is TGTGCCAGCAGTCAGACAGGGGCGGCAAATGAAAAACTGTTTTTT.